The subject of this entry is one T cell receptor beta chain. The CDR3 is 15 amino acids. CDR1 and CDR2 from the germline V gene are MDHEN and SYDVKM. Trimming removed 1 base from V and 2 bases from J; junction bases left unmatched: 3. These data are taken from a study of blood T cell repertoires in COVID-19. Original processing notes: From reference gene primer amplification, estimates of nucleated cell counts were derived. Measured with immunoSEQ multiplex PCR; TCRdb has only the in-frame clones, and not every one. The V and J calls and clone size were taken over from that table, and D and trimming were inferred from the DNA. Of 210,000 or so clones in the sample, about 91% were seen once.

The origin of this receptor is a man aged 25-45 years with acute or convalescent COVID-19. The sample was peripheral blood. The rearrangement links TRBV28 to TRBJ2-5; 8 positions match TRBD1. CDR3 sequence reads: CASSLLGTGQETQYF. The CDR3 DNA reads TGTGCCAGCAGTTTATTAGGGACAGGACAAGAGACCCAGTACTTC. The entire variable domain, with the rest obtained from reference TRBV28 and TRBJ2-5, is as follows: DVKVTQSSRYLVKRTGEKVFLECVQDMDHENMFWYRQDPGLGLRLIYFSYDVKMKEKGDIPEGYSVSREKKERFSLILESASTNQTSMYLCASSLLGTGQETQYFGPGTRLLVL.